Listed below are T cell receptor beta chains from one sample, sequenced in a study of blood T cell repertoires in COVID-19. Assay used: immunoSEQ multiplex PCR; TCRdb lists only in-frame clones, some missing. The sample lists some 370,000 clones, about 89% seen once, with roughly 1.2% in the top ten. The specimen sequenced was peripheral blood. These receptors were obtained from a man aged 35 to 55 with acute or convalescent COVID-19. The CDR3 runs from the conserved cysteine through the conserved F or W. A D gene is named only where the DNA matches it firmly. Rows give clone size only sometimes, using once, few, many, or a class for an expanded clone.

-,TRBD1,TRBV4-2,TRBJ1-6,TGTGCCAGCAGCCAGGACAGGGGTGCTGGCTCACCCCTCCACTTT,CASSQDRGAGSPLHF
-,TRBD1,TRBV28,TRBJ2-2,TGTGCCAGCAGTTACAGGGGATACACCGGGGAGCTGTTTTTT,CASSYRGYTGELFF
-,-,TRBV5-5,TRBJ2-7,TGTGCCAGCAGCTTGCATCTGGGGCAGTATGGTTACGAGCAGTACTTC,CASSLHLGQYGYEQYF
-,-,TRBV5-4,TRBJ1-5,TGTGCCAGCAGCCCCGGGAGAAATCAGCCCCAGCATTTT,CASSPGRNQPQHF
-,TRBD1,TRBV28,TRBJ1-6,TGTGCCAGCAGTGGACAGGGGGCTTGGGGTTCACCCCTCCACTTT,CASSGQGAWGSPLHF
-,-,TRBV19,TRBJ2-1,TGTGCCAGTAGTATCGGCGGGGCCCAGTTCTTC,CASSIGGAQFF
-,TRBD1,TRBV5-4,TRBJ1-2,TGTGCCAGCAGCCTCGGGACAGAGTATGGCTACACCTTC,CASSLGTEYGYTF
-,-,TRBV12-3/TRBV12-4,TRBJ1-2,TGTGCCAGCAGTTTACGGGGGGCCTATGGCTACACCTTC,CASSLRGAYGYTF
-,TRBD2,TRBV18,TRBJ2-2,TGTGCCAGCTCACGAGGGACTACTCCTAACACCGGGGAGCTGTTTTTT,CASSRGTTPNTGELFF
-,TRBD1,TRBV28,TRBJ2-3,TGTGCCAGCAGTTCCCGGGACAGGCCAGATACGCAGTATTTT,CASSSRDRPDTQYF
once,TRBD1,TRBV19,TRBJ2-7,TGTGCCAGTACCGGGACAGGAGCCTCCTACGAGCAGTACTTC,CASTGTGASYEQYF
-,TRBD2,TRBV12-5,TRBJ2-1,TGTGCTAGTGGTTTGGTACCTGGCGGGAGTTATGAGCAGTTCTTC,CASGLVPGGSYEQFF
-,TRBD2,TRBV7-3,TRBJ2-7,TGTGCCAGCAGCTTTTCGCGGGAGGGGGGCGAGCAGTACTTC,CASSFSREGGEQYF
-,-,TRBV2,TRBJ1-4,TGTGCCAGCATTCGTACAGCCGGGACTCGCGAAAAACTGTTTTTT,CASIRTAGTREKLFF
-,-,TRBV7-9,TRBJ2-7,TGTGCCAGCAGCTTACAGGGCCCCGAGCAGTACTTC,CASSLQGPEQYF
-,TRBD1,TRBV5-8,TRBJ2-7,TGTGCCAGCAGCTTCGTCGCGGACAGGGGAACCTACGAGCAGTACTTC,CASSFVADRGTYEQYF
-,TRBD1,TRBV28,TRBJ2-6,TGTGCCAGCAGAGGAGACAGGGGGTCTGGGGCCAACGTCCTGACTTTC,CASRGDRGSGANVLTF
once,TRBD2,TRBV28,TRBJ2-7,TGTGCCAGCCGGGAGGGCCGGTACGAGCAGTACTTC,CASREGRYEQYF
-,-,TRBV28,TRBJ1-1,TGTGCCAGCAGGATCCTAGGTCGGGGGGTTGGAACTGAAGCTTTCTTT,CASRILGRGVGTEAFF
-,TRBD1,TRBV9,TRBJ1-2,TGTGCCAGCAGCTCAAAGGGACAGGGGGACTATGGCTACACCTTC,CASSSKGQGDYGYTF
-,-,TRBV7-7,TRBJ1-1,TGTGCTAGCAGCCCAGCAGGGAACACTGAAGCTTTCTTT,CASSPAGNTEAFF
-,-,TRBV9,TRBJ2-7,TGTGCCAGCAGCGTAGATTTCAGGGGATATTACGAGCAGTACTTC,CASSVDFRGYYEQYF
-,TRBD1,TRBV4-1,TRBJ1-2,TGCGCCAGCAGCCATAAGAGATTAGGACAGGGGCCCTCCGTCACCTTC,CASSHKRLGQGPSVTF
-,-,TRBV3-1/TRBV3-2,TRBJ1-2,TGTGCCAGCAGCCAAGATCTCCAGGGCTATGGCTACACCTTC,CASSQDLQGYGYTF